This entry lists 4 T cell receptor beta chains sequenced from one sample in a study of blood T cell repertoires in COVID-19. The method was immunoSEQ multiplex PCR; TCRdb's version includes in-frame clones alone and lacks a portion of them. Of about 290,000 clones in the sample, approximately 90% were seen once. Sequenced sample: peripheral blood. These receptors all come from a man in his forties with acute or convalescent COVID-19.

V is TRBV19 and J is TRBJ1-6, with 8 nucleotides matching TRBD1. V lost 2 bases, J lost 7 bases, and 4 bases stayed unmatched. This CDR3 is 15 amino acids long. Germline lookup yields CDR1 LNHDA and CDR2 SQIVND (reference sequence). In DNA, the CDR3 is TGTGCCAGTAGTATAACAGGGGGTGACAATTCACCCCTCCACTTT. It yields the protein CASSITGGDNSPLHF.

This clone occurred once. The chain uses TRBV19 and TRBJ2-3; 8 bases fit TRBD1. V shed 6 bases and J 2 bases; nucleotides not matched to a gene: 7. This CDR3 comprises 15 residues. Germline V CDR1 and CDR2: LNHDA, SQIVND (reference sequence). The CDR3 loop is CASRSRDRITDTQYF. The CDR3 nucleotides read TGTGCCAGTAGATCCCGGGACAGGATCACAGATACGCAGTATTTT.

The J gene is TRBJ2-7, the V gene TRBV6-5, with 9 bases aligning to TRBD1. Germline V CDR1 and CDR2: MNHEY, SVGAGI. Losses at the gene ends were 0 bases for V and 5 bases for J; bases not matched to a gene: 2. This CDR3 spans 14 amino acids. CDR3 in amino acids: CASSYSRTGDEQYF. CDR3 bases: TGTGCCAGCAGTTACTCGAGGACAGGGGACGAGCAGTACTTC.

The DNA for the CDR3 is TGTGCCAGCAGCTTACGCAGGGGCCCCTACGAGCAGTACTTC. Translated: CASSLRRGPYEQYF. The gene calls are TRBV11-1 and TRBJ2-7, with D possibly matching TRBD1 (6 bases). The germline V gene encodes CDR1 SGHAT and CDR2 FQDESV (reference sequence). Trimming removed 2 bases from V and 2 bases from J, with 10 bases in between. The CDR3 sequence is 14 residues long.